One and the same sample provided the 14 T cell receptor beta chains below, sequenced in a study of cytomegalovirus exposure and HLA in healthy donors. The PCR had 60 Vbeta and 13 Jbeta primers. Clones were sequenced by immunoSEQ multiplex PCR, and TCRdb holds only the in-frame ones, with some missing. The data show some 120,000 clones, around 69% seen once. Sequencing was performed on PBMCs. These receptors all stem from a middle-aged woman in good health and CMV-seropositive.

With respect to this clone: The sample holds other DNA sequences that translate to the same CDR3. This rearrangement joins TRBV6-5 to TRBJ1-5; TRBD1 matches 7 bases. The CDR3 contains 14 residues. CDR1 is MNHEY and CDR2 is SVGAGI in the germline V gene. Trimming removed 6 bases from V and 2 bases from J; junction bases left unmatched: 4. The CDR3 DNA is TGTGCCAGCAGCCTCGGACAGGGCAATCAGCCCCAGCATTTT. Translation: CASSLGQGNQPQHF.

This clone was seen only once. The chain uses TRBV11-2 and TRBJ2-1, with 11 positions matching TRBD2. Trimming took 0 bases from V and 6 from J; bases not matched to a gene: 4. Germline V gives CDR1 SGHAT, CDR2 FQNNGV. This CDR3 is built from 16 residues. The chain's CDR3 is CASSLELAGGVNEQFF. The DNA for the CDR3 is TGTGCCAGCAGCTTAGAGCTAGCGGGGGGTGTCAATGAGCAGTTCTTC.

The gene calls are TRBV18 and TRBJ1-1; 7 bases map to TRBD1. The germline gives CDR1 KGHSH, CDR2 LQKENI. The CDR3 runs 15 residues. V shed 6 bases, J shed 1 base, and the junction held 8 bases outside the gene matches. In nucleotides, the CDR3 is TGTGCCAGCTCTGAGGGACAGAAACAGAACACTGAAGCTTTCTTT. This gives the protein CASSEGQKQNTEAFF.

CDR3 nucleotides: TGTGCCGGAGTGGTGGGAGGGTTTGGTGGGGACACTGAAGCTTTCTTT. This gives the protein CAGVVGGFGGDTEAFF. The V and J genes are TRBV5-4 and TRBJ1-1; no definite D call. The CDR3 loop spans 16 amino acids. With 10 bases removed from V and 3 bases from J, the gap between germline ends came to 25 bases. Per the germline V gene, CDR1 is SGHNT and CDR2 is YYREEE (reference sequence).

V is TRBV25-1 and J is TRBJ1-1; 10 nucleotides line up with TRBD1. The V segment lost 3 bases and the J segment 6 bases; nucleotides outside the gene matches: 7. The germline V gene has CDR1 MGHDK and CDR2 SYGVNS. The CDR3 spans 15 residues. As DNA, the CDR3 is TGTGCCAGCAGTGACCTAGGACAGGGGGTCGCTGAAGCTTTCTTT. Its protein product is CASSDLGQGVAEAFF.

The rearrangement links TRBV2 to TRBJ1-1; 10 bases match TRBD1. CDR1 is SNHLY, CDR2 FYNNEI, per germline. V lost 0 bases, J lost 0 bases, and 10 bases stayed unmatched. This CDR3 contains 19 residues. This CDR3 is CASSEANPGTGAMNTEAFF. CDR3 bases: TGTGCCAGCAGTGAAGCGAACCCCGGGACAGGGGCCATGAACACTGAAGCTTTCTTT.

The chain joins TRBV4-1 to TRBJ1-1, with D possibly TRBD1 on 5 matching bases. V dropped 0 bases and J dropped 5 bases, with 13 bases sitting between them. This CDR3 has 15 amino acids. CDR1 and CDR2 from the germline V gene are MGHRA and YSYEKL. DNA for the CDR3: TGCGCCAGCAGCCAAGATGGAGGAGGGGTTACTGAAGCTTTCTTT. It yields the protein CASSQDGGGVTEAFF.

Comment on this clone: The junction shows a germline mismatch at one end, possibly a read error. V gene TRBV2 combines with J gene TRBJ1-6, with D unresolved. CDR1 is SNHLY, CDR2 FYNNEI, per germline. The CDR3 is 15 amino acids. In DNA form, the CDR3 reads TGTGCCAGCATTGAAGGGCCAGTCCCCAATTCACCCCTCCACTTT. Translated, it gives CASIEGPVPNSPLHF.

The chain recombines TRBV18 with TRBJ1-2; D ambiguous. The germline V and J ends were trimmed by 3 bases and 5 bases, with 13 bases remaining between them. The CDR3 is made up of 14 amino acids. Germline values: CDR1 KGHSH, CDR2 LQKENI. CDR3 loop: CASSPAGGGYGYTF. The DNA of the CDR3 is TGTGCCAGCTCACCGGCCGGAGGTGGGTATGGCTACACCTTC. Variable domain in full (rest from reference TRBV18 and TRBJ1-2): NAGVMQNPRHLVRRRGQEARLRCSPMKGHSHVYWYRQLPEEGLKFMVYLQKENIIDESGMPKERFSAEFPKEGPSILRIQQVVRGDSAAYFCASSPAGGGYGYTFGSGTRLTVV.

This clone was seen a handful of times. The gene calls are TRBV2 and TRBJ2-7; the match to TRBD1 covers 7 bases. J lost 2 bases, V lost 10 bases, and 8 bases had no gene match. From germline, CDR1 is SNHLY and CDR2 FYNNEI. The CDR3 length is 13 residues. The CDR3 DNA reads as TGTGCCACAGACAACAGGGGAACCTACGAGCAGTACTTC. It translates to CATDNRGTYEQYF.

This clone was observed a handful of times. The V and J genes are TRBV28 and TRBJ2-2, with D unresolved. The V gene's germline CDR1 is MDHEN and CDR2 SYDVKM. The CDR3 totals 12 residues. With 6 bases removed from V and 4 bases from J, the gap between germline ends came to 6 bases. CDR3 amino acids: CASSTPTGELFF. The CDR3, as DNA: TGTGCCAGCAGCACACCCACCGGGGAGCTGTTTTTT.

This chain's CDR3 is CASSQESGVGQNTGELFF. CDR3 in DNA: TGCGCCAGCAGCCAAGAGAGCGGGGTAGGACAGAACACCGGGGAGCTGTTTTTT. The chain uses TRBV4-3 and TRBJ2-2, with TRBD2 matching over 7 bases. Losses at the gene ends were 0 bases for V and 1 base for J; bases not matched to a gene: 8. CDR3 length: 18 residues. Germline CDR1 is LGHNA and CDR2 is YSLEER.

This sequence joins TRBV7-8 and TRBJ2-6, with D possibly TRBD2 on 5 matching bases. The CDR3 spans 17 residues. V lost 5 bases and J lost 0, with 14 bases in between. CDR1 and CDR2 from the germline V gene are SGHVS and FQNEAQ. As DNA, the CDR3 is TGTGCCAGCAGCCCCCGGGATCTCTTCTCTGGGGCCAACGTCCTGACTTTC. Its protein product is CASSPRDLFSGANVLTF.

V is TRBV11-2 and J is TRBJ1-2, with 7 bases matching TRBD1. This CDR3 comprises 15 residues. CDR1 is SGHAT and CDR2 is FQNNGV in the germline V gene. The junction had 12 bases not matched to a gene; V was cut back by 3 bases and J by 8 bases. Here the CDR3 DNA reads TGTGCCAGCAGCTTGCGAGGGACAGCCCCTGAAGGCTACACCTTC. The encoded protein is CASSLRGTAPEGYTF.